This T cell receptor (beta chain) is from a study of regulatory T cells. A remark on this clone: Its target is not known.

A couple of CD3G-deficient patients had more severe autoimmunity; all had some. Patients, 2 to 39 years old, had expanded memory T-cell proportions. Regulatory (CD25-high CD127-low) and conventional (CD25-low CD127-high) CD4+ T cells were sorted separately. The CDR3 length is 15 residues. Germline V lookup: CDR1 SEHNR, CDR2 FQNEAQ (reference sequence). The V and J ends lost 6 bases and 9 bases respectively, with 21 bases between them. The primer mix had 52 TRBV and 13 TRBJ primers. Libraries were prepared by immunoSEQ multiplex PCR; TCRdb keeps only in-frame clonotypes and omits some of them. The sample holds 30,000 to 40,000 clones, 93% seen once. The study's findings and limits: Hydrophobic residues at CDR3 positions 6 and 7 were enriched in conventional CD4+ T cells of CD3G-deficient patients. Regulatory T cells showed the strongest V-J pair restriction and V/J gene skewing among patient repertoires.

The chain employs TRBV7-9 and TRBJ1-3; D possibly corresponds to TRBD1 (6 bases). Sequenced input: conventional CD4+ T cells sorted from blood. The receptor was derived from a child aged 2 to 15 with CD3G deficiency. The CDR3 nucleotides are TGTGCCAGCAGTCCCGGACAGACTACCGGCGGCACCATATATTTT. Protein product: CASSPGQTTGGTIYF.